This T cell receptor (beta chain) was retrieved from a study of T cell changes during pregnancy in multiple sclerosis (dated by TCRdb to the late 2010s). In the study overall: The study looked at changes in the T cell repertoire across pregnancy in women with multiple sclerosis.

The library was made by the immunoSEQ multiplex PCR assay. Here the immuneACCESS table is served through TCRdb, limited to in-frame sequences with V and J called. Missing clones are a known gap in these copies; in checked studies unresolved V genes cover under half, and the rest lacks a known reason. The sample profile shows 60,000 or so clones; 70% to 90% of them were found once. The ten biggest clones cover 0.7% to 0.9% of the sample. As concerns this clone: Its antigen target is currently unknown. No qualities accompany the bases; no much larger clone lies one base away.

Sample: peripheral blood, taken in the first trimester of pregnancy. This TCR derives from a female donor in good health, enrolled as a control in a pregnancy study.

The CDR3 in this case is CASSPQTGSSTEAFF. The sequenced DNA: TGTGCCAGCAGTCCCCAGACAGGATCGAGCACTGAAGCTTTCTTT. The rearrangement joined TRBV25-1 to TRBJ1-1; D gene: possibly TRBD1, on 6 matching bases. The junction shows trimming of 5 bases on V and 4 bases on J, plus 17 bases between the germline ends. CDR1 is given as MGHDK and CDR2 as SYGVNS, both from the germline V gene. From the cysteine through the phenylalanine, the CDR3 covers 15 amino acids. Only CDR3 DNA remains: 45 bases, in frame from the first base. Reference TRBV25-1 and TRBJ1-1 proteins supply the regions before and after the CDR3; the full variable domain is: EADIYQTPRYLVIGTGKKITLECSQTMGHDKMYWYQQDPGMELHLIHYSYGVNSTEKGDLSSESTVSRIRTEHFPLTLESARPSHTSQYLCASSPQTGSSTEAFFGQGTRLTVV.